This T cell receptor beta chain stems from a study of cytomegalovirus exposure and HLA in healthy donors. The study's findings and limits: Fewer N-insertions than the roughly 670-donor mean were reportedly shown by an Asian-associated ancestry cluster in a later analysis.

This clone has a handful of counts. Its antigen is undetermined. The primer mix had 60 Vbeta and 13 Jbeta primers. The data were produced by immunoSEQ multiplex PCR, yet TCRdb's version contains in-frame clones alone and is incomplete. This table has fewer than 250,000 clones, roughly 86% appearing once. The clonotype comes from a woman aged 18 to 35 in good health and CMV-seronegative. The sequenced sample consisted of PBMCs.

CDR3 coding DNA: TGTGCCTGGAGTGCCAATACTGGACAGGGCTACTCCTATAATTCACCCCTCCACTTT. This sequence encodes CAWSANTGQGYSYNSPLHF. This chain uses TRBV30 with TRBJ1-6; 8 bases map to TRBD1. CDR1 and CDR2 from the germline V gene are GTSNPN and SVGIG (reference sequence). The CDR3 consists of 19 residues. Trimming took 1 base from V and 0 from J; bases not matched to a gene: 11.